These 29 T cell receptor beta chains were sequenced from one sample in a study of T cells in Graves' hyperthyroidism and ophthalmopathy. The investigators amplified TCR beta CDR3 regions from RNA transcripts. Primed by the HTBI set, a first-round RT-PCR was run on the TCR CDR3. MiXCR, applied by TCRdb to the multiplex PCR reads, yields one record per CDR3 protein. The table lists about 260,000 distinct CDR3 sequences, roughly 20% of them singletons. Input material: blood. Every receptor here comes from a man in his thirties or forties with Graves' ophthalmopathy.

Many counts were recorded for this clonotype. The J gene is TRBJ1-2, the V gene TRBV11-2; the D is unclear. This CDR3 has 12 amino acids. Germline CDR1 reads SGHAT; CDR2 reads FQNNGV. V dropped 5 bases and J dropped 8 bases, with 12 bases sitting between them. The CDR3 coding sequence is TGTGCCAGCAGCCTAGTAGGGAACGGCTACACCTTC. It codes for CASSLVGNGYTF.

As for this clonotype: A read error may be the cause here, since a much bigger clone is one base away. The V gene is TRBV6-1, the J gene TRBJ1-1, with unresolved D. V lost 1 base and J 3 bases, leaving 12 bases between the germline ends. Germline V gives CDR1 MNHNS, CDR2 SASEGT. The CDR3 sequence is 15 residues long. CDR3 residues: CASSEGTSADTEAFF. CDR3 DNA sequence: TGTGCCAGCAGTGAAGGGACCAGCGCCGACACTGAAGCTTTCTTT.

This clonotype was picked up many times. The genes are TRBV18 and TRBJ1-5; TRBD1 is a possible D gene (5 bases). V shed 4 bases and J shed 5 bases, with 12 bases lying between them. Germline assignment: CDR1 KGHSH and CDR2 LQKENI. This CDR3 has 14 residues. The CDR3 sequence: CASSHGPRDQPQHF. CDR3 coding DNA: TGTGCCAGCTCACATGGACCCAGGGATCAGCCCCAGCATTTT.

This clonotype was detected ten times or more. The J gene is TRBJ2-4, the V gene TRBV7-2; 7 bases match TRBD2. CDR3 length equals 15 residues. The V segment lost 0 bases and the J segment 8 bases; nucleotides outside the gene matches: 7. The germline gives CDR1 SGHTA, CDR2 FQGNSA. The CDR3 loop reads CASSLALPRGDIQYF. The CDR3 DNA reads TGTGCCAGCAGCTTAGCCCTTCCTCGGGGGGACATTCAGTACTTC.

This clonotype has more than one count but fewer than ten. The chain recombines TRBV6-2 or TRBV6-3 with TRBJ2-2; D is perhaps TRBD1 (6 bases). The ends were cut back, 2 bases at V and 6 bases at J, with 13 bases in the middle. CDR3 length equals 15 residues. From germline, CDR1 is MNHEY and CDR2 SVGEGT. DNA for the CDR3: TGTGCCAGCAGTTACCAGGGGCTAGTGGCCGGGGAGCTGTTTTTT. This translates into CASSYQGLVAGELFF.

The chain has TRBV7-3 and TRBJ2-3; D is unclear. Germline V gene data show CDR1 as SGHTA and CDR2 as FQGTGA. Trimming took 2 bases from V and 3 from J, leaving 6 bases between them. This CDR3 spans 13 amino acids. In DNA form, the CDR3 reads TGTGCCAGCAGCTTAGCCTGGACAGATACGCAGTATTTT. It translates to CASSLAWTDTQYF.

This clonotype was counted only a few times. The chain links TRBV20-1 to TRBJ2-3; 13 bases are a match to TRBD2. Trimming removed 4 bases from V and 5 bases from J; junction bases left unmatched: 6. Germline assignment: CDR1 DFQATT and CDR2 SNEGSKA (reference sequence). CDR3 length: 15 amino acids. CDR3 region: CSATGLAGVGDTQYF. Here the CDR3 DNA reads TGCAGTGCTACAGGACTAGCGGGAGTCGGAGATACGCAGTATTTT.

This clonotype occurred a few times. This sequence joins TRBV5-6 and TRBJ2-1; D remains unclear. CDR3 length: 13 amino acids. Germline CDR1 and CDR2: SGHDT and YYEEEE. V lost 3 bases and J 6 bases, leaving 10 bases between the germline ends. CDR3 sequence reads: CASSSGRPNEQFF. The CDR3 DNA reads TGTGCCAGCAGCTCGGGTAGACCCAATGAGCAGTTCTTC.

The table lists this clonotype with a few counts. The V and J genes are TRBV7-9 and TRBJ1-3; D might be TRBD1 (6 bases). Germline V CDR1 and CDR2: SEHNR, FQNEAQ (reference sequence). Trimming took off 5 bases at V and 2 bases at J, with 10 bases between the two ends. This CDR3 contains 14 residues. Written as DNA, the CDR3 is TGTGCCAGCAGCCTCAGGGGAGCTGGAAACACCATATATTTT. Residues: CASSLRGAGNTIYF. Combining the CDR3 with reference TRBV7-9 and TRBJ1-3 gives the whole variable domain DTGVSQNPRHKITKRGQNVTFRCDPISEHNRLYWYRQTLGQGPEFLTYFQNEAQLEKSRLLSDRFSAERPKGSFSTLEIQRTEQGDSAMYLCASSLRGAGNTIYFGEGSWLTVV.

This clonotype was seen at least ten times. The CDR3 bases are TGTGCCAGCAGCGGAGGAGGGGGGGTAATTGGCAATCAGCCCCAGCATTTT. It specifies CASSGGGGVIGNQPQHF. This chain uses TRBV7-8 with TRBJ1-5, with D possibly being TRBD1 (6 bases). Trimming left V 5 bases short and J 2 bases short, with 19 bases between. The germline gives CDR1 SGHVS, CDR2 FQNEAQ. The CDR3 spans 17 residues.

This sequence joins TRBV5-8 and TRBJ2-3, with 10 positions matching TRBD2. Looked up from germline, CDR1 is SGHTS and CDR2 is YDEGEE. The CDR3 sequence is 16 residues long. The J segment lost 7 bases and the V segment lost 2 bases, leaving 10 bases of the junction unmatched. CDR3 sequence: CASSFRLAGVRNTQYF. The CDR3 coding sequence is TGTGCCAGCAGCTTTCGGCTAGCGGGAGTGAGGAATACGCAGTATTTT.

This sequence joins TRBV10-3 and TRBJ2-7; the D call may be TRBD1 or TRBD2 (6 bases each). Trimming took 0 bases from V and 2 from J, leaving 17 bases between them. Germline CDR1 is ENHRY and CDR2 is SYGVKD. This CDR3 is 17 amino acids long. The CDR3 bases are TGTGCCATCAGTGAGTCGAAGGGGGGAGGTGTCGCCTACGAGCAGTACTTC. Its protein product is CAISESKGGGVAYEQYF.

J is TRBJ2-1 and V is TRBV7-8; 12 bases agree with TRBD2. V lost 1 base, J lost 5 bases, and 12 bases stayed unmatched. Germline V CDR1 and CDR2: SGHVS, FQNEAQ. This CDR3 region has 19 residues. CDR3 sequence reads: CASSLVVLAGGTINNEQFF. The CDR3 DNA reads TGTGCCAGCAGCTTAGTTGTCCTAGCGGGAGGGACAATCAACAATGAGCAGTTCTTC. The whole variable domain, remainder taken from reference TRBV7-8 and TRBJ2-1, is GAGVSQSPRYKVAKRGQDVALRCDPISGHVSLFWYQQALGQGPEFLTYFQNEAQLDKSGLPSDRFFAERPEGSVSTLKIQRTQQEDSAVYLCASSLVVLAGGTINNEQFFGPGTRLTVL.

This rearrangement joins TRBV25-1 to TRBJ2-1; D unresolved. Trimming took 5 bases from V and 0 from J, leaving 8 bases between them. The germline CDR1 and CDR2 sequences are MGHDK and SYGVNS. This CDR3 spans 14 amino acids. CDR3 sequence reads: CASSKRSSYNEQFF. CDR3 nucleotides: TGTGCCAGCAGTAAGAGGAGCTCCTACAATGAGCAGTTCTTC.

The CDR3 here is CASRPAATRVVDEQYF. CDR3 bases: TGTGCCAGCAGGCCGGCGGCTACTAGAGTGGTCGACGAGCAGTACTTC. The chain uses TRBV6-1 and TRBJ2-7, with D tentatively TRBD2 (5 bases). CDR1 and CDR2 from the germline V gene are MNHNS and SASEGT. This CDR3 has 16 amino acids. V was clipped by 6 bases and J by 5 bases, with 23 bases between them.

This clonotype was counted between two and nine times. The V call is TRBV12-3 or TRBV12-4, the J call TRBJ2-1; D is unclear. Trimming took off 7 bases at V and 4 bases at J, with 17 bases between the two ends. The CDR3 is made up of 15 amino acids. The CDR3 DNA is TGTGCCAGCACCTTCTCTTGGGAAACGTACAATGAGCAGTTCTTC. This gives the protein CASTFSWETYNEQFF.

This clonotype was seen a few times. This chain connects TRBV5-6 to TRBJ2-1; 10 bases map to TRBD2. CDR1 is SGHDT, CDR2 YYEEEE, per germline. The CDR3 runs 16 residues. The V and J ends lost 0 bases and 6 bases, in that order; junction bases with no gene match: 6. The CDR3 sequence: CASSLDRLAGGNEQFF. The CDR3 DNA reads as TGTGCCAGCAGCTTGGATAGATTAGCGGGAGGCAATGAGCAGTTCTTC.

A single count supports this clonotype. The V and J genes are TRBV4-1 and TRBJ2-5, with 15 nucleotides matching TRBD2. With V trimmed by 0 bases and J by 1 base, 3 bases remained unmatched. The length of the CDR3 is 18 residues. The V gene's germline CDR1 is MGHRA and CDR2 YSYEKL. The CDR3 sequence is CASSQDTGLAGGQETQYF. In nucleotides, the CDR3 is TGCGCCAGCAGCCAAGATACGGGACTAGCGGGGGGCCAAGAGACCCAGTACTTC.

This clonotype was found a few times. CDR3 in DNA: TGTGCCAGCAGTTTCTCGCGGGTTAGGGGCGAGCAGTACTTC. It is translated as CASSFSRVRGEQYF. The gene calls are TRBV12-3 or TRBV12-4 and TRBJ2-7, with D perhaps being TRBD1 or TRBD2 (5 bases each). V lost 3 bases, J lost 6 bases, and 15 bases lay in between. The CDR3 contains 14 residues.

The chain has TRBV28 and TRBJ2-1, with D unresolved. With 6 bases removed from V and 6 bases from J, the gap between germline ends came to 27 bases. The CDR3 is 18 amino acids. Germline V CDR1 and CDR2: MDHEN, SYDVKM. CDR3 region: CASSLLHGNRGIINEQFF. The CDR3 bases are TGTGCCAGCAGCTTACTACATGGGAACAGAGGAATTATCAATGAGCAGTTCTTC.

In this sample, this clonotype turned up many times. V is TRBV5-1 and J is TRBJ2-7; D not resolved. Trimming shortened V by 4 bases and J by 6 bases, and 17 bases separated the two germline ends. In germline, CDR1 is SGHRS, CDR2 YFSETQ. The CDR3 consists of 14 residues. The CDR3 here is CASSQVGPTGEQYF. DNA for the CDR3: TGCGCCAGCAGCCAGGTAGGACCGACGGGCGAGCAGTACTTC.

This clonotype has more than one count but fewer than ten. The V and J genes are TRBV5-1 and TRBJ1-3; D remains ambiguous. Trimming left V 5 bases short and J 0 bases short, with 9 bases between. CDR1 is SGHRS, CDR2 YFSETQ, per germline. This CDR3 region has 14 residues. CDR3 coding DNA: TGCGCCAGCAGTGGAGGATTCTCTGGAAACACCATATATTTT. Protein sequence: CASSGGFSGNTIYF.

At least ten counts were recorded for this clonotype. The chain is built from TRBV6-6 and TRBJ2-7; the match to TRBD1 covers 8 bases. This CDR3 is built from 18 residues. Germline CDR1 reads MNHNY; CDR2 reads SVGAGI (reference sequence). J gave up 1 base and V 2 bases, and 13 bases lay outside the gene matches. CDR3: CASSYHTGTGLGSYEQYF. In nucleotides, the CDR3 is TGTGCCAGCAGTTACCATACCGGGACAGGTTTGGGATCCTACGAGCAGTACTTC.

The V call is TRBV29-1, the J call TRBJ2-6, with 7 positions matching TRBD1. The CDR3 is made up of 13 amino acids. The J segment lost 2 bases and the V segment lost 7 bases, leaving 2 bases of the junction unmatched. Germline lookup yields CDR1 SQVTM and CDR2 ANQGSEA. CDR3 amino acids: CSATGAGANVLTF. The CDR3 nucleotides are TGCAGCGCTACAGGGGCTGGGGCCAACGTCCTGACTTTC.

This chain uses TRBV7-8 with TRBJ2-3; 13 bases align to TRBD2. CDR1 is SGHVS, CDR2 FQNEAQ, per germline. The CDR3 covers 17 residues. Trimming at V came to 5 bases and at J to 3 bases, leaving 8 bases not matched to a gene. The CDR3 DNA reads as TGTGCCAGCAGCCCAACTAGCGGGGGGGCCGCGACAGATACGCAGTATTTT. It is translated as CASSPTSGGAATDTQYF.

This clonotype has at least ten counts. This rearrangement joins TRBV20-1 to TRBJ2-3, with D hard to call. The CDR3 spans 14 residues. Trimming removed 1 base from V and 1 base from J, with 9 bases in between. Germline V gives CDR1 DFQATT, CDR2 SNEGSKA (reference sequence). CDR3 DNA: TGCAGTGCTAGAGTGGGCCGGGGCACAGATACGCAGTATTTT. It is translated as CSARVGRGTDTQYF.

There are a few counts of this clonotype. The rearrangement links TRBV12-3 or TRBV12-4 to TRBJ2-7; 14 bases map to TRBD2. Germline trimming cut 4 bases from V and 5 bases from J; bases unmatched to any gene: 10. This CDR3 region has 17 residues. CDR3 residues: CASSSPGTSGRAHEQYF. CDR3 in DNA: TGTGCCAGCAGTTCACCCGGGACTAGCGGGAGAGCCCACGAGCAGTACTTC.

The sample holds many counts of this clonotype. The CDR3 nucleotides read TGTGCCAGCAGCTTAGAGGCACAGTTATACAATGAGCAGTTCTTC. It translates to CASSLEAQLYNEQFF. This chain links TRBV11-3 with TRBJ2-1; D uncertain. Germline CDR1 SGHNT, CDR2 YENEEA. The CDR3 has 15 amino acids. Trimming took off 0 bases at V and 4 bases at J, with 10 bases between the two ends.

This clonotype has a handful of counts. This chain uses TRBV20-1 with TRBJ2-5, with D unresolved. V lost 3 bases to trimming and J lost 5 bases, with 4 bases between them. Germline CDR1 is DFQATT and CDR2 is SNEGSKA (reference sequence). The CDR3 loop spans 10 amino acids. Written as DNA, the CDR3 is TGCAGTGCTAGTTCTGAGACCCAGTACTTC. Amino acids: CSASSETQYF.